This record covers a single T cell receptor (beta chain). Germline CDR1 PRHDT, CDR2 FYEKMQ (reference sequence). This CDR3 is built from 14 residues. Trimming removed 5 bases from V and 4 bases from J; junction bases left unmatched: 7. Some clones are missing from TCRdb's copy, which holds only in-frame ones; the method was immunoSEQ multiplex PCR. The data contain about 79,000 clones, around 92% of them singletons. This sample is part of a study of technical replicates of blood from a handful of donors. This chain uses TRBV13 with TRBJ1-2; 7 nucleotides agree with TRBD1. The sequenced material came from T cells isolated from PBMCs. The TCR was taken from a human donor in good health. Some clones in this sample may be carry-over from other donors' samples. The CDR3 region is CASSAHRDSYGYTF. Written as DNA, the CDR3 is TGTGCCAGCAGCGCACACCGGGACAGCTATGGCTACACCTTC.